These T cell receptor beta chains were read from a single sample in a study of blood T cell repertoires in COVID-19. Assay: immunoSEQ multiplex PCR; the TCRdb copy retains only in-frame clones and omits some. This sample has more than 150,000 clones, with 90% found just once. The sample consisted of peripheral blood. The source is a man aged 50-60 years with acute or convalescent COVID-19. CDR3s leave out the opening cysteine and the closing phenylalanine or tryptophan. Clone size is given for some rows only: seen once, a few or many times, or a class if the clone is expanded.

size: NA
V: TRBV13
CDR3: ASSLLPGTDTQY

size: NA
V: TRBV28
CDR3: ASSLGGSGDGTQY

size: NA
V: TRBV18
CDR3: ASKNGTTNTEAF

size: NA
V: TRBV5-1
CDR3: ASSLSQPGEKLF

size: NA
V: TRBV5-1
CDR3: ASSLDPGVVGETQY

size: few
V: TRBV3-1/TRBV3-2
CDR3: ASSLGQGSNTGELF

size: NA
V: TRBV2
CDR3: ASSERWTSRYEQY

size: NA
V: TRBV19
CDR3: ASSPLGVAGTEAF

size: NA
V: TRBV28
CDR3: ASSSNRGRQPQH

size: NA
V: TRBV23-1
CDR3: ASSQAPSGSMTEQF

size: NA
V: TRBV7-6
CDR3: ASSLAETSEVYEQY